A single sample gave rise to the 26 T cell receptor beta chains below, sequenced in a study of T cell responses to AZD1222 COVID-19 vaccine. The protocol was immunoSEQ multiplex PCR, while the TCRdb copy is restricted to in-frame clones and leaves out a portion. The table records approximately 150,000 clones, roughly 92% of them present only once. The specimen comprised peripheral blood, sampled on day 0 of AZD1222 vaccination. The receptors were gathered from an adult in good health.

V gene TRBV18 combines with J gene TRBJ1-3, with no clear D. CDR3 length: 15 amino acids. V lost 2 bases to trimming and J lost 4 bases, with 12 bases between them. Germline assignment: CDR1 KGHSH and CDR2 LQKENI. The CDR3 here is CASSPSRGLGNTIYF. As DNA, the CDR3 is TGTGCCAGCTCACCAAGTCGGGGTTTAGGAAACACCATATATTTT.

Written as DNA, the CDR3 is TGTGCCAGCAGCTTGGGGGGTGGCAATCAGCCCCAGCATTTT. Its translation is CASSLGGGNQPQHF. This chain joins TRBV5-6 and TRBJ1-5; D ambiguous. Germline V gene sequence: CDR1 SGHDT, CDR2 YYEEEE. Deletions cut 0 bases from V and 2 bases from J, with 6 bases between. The CDR3 has 14 residues. Using reference TRBV5-6 and TRBJ1-5 for the parts outside the CDR3, the full variable domain is DAGVTQSPTHLIKTRGQQVTLRCSPKSGHDTVSWYQQALGQGPQFIFQYYEEEERQRGNFPDRFSGHQFPNYSSELNVNALLLGDSALYLCASSLGGGNQPQHFGDGTRLSIL.

This sequence joins TRBV14 and TRBJ2-7; the D is unclear. Germline lookup yields CDR1 SGHDN and CDR2 FVKESK. The V gene lost 5 bases and the J gene lost 0 bases, with 8 bases spanning the gap. The CDR3 sequence is 13 residues long. The CDR3 DNA reads as TGTGCCAGCAGCTCATACATCTCCTACGAGCAGTACTTC. Translation: CASSSYISYEQYF.

This chain joins TRBV7-2 and TRBJ1-1; 7 positions agree with TRBD1. This CDR3 contains 16 residues. The junction had 11 bases not matched to a gene; V was cut back by 4 bases and J by 3 bases. Per the germline V gene, CDR1 is SGHTA and CDR2 is FQGNSA. CDR3 nucleotides: TGTGCCAGCAGCTCGATAGACTACAGGGGAGACACTGAAGCTTTCTTT. Its translation is CASSSIDYRGDTEAFF.

CDR3: CASSLQGAVNEQFF. CDR3 in DNA: TGTGCCAGCAGCTTACAGGGGGCTGTCAATGAGCAGTTCTTC. J is TRBJ2-1 and V is TRBV7-3, with 8 bases matching TRBD1. The CDR3 contains 14 residues. Trimming cost V 2 bases and J 6 bases; bases outside gene matches: 3. The germline V gene has CDR1 SGHTA and CDR2 FQGTGA.

This rearrangement joins TRBV9 to TRBJ2-3; D might be TRBD2 (7 bases). Germline lookup yields CDR1 SGDLS and CDR2 YYNGEE. The CDR3 spans 16 residues. V was shortened by 0 bases and J by 2 bases, with 13 bases between the two germline ends. For the CDR3, the DNA is TGTGCCAGCAGCGTAGTTCCGGGGGGCCCCACAGATACGCAGTATTTT. Its protein product is CASSVVPGGPTDTQYF.

CDR3 nucleotide sequence: TGTGCCAGCAGTACGACTGGCACCGGGGAGCTGTTTTTT. It translates to CASSTTGTGELFF. V usage is TRBV6-2 or TRBV6-3 and J usage is TRBJ2-2, with D unresolved. This CDR3 is built from 13 residues. CDR1 MNHEY and CDR2 SVGEGT come from the germline V gene. V was clipped by 5 bases and J by 4 bases, with 8 bases between them.

J is TRBJ1-1 and V is TRBV10-3, with D uncertain. This CDR3 region has 13 residues. Between the trimmed V and J ends, which lost 2 bases and 4 bases, there was a span of 8 bases. Germline V gene sequence: CDR1 ENHRY, CDR2 SYGVKD. The CDR3 sequence is CAISEGEGTEAFF. The CDR3 DNA follows: TGTGCCATCAGTGAGGGGGAGGGCACTGAAGCTTTCTTT.

This sequence joins TRBV19 and TRBJ2-6; D is possibly TRBD1 (6 bases). V was cut by 3 bases and J by 0 bases, with 15 bases left in between. CDR3 length equals 18 residues. In germline, CDR1 is LNHDA, CDR2 SQIVND (reference sequence). Written as DNA, the CDR3 is TGTGCCAGTAGTATTGATCGGACAGAACCCTCTGGGGCCAACGTCCTGACTTTC. This codes for CASSIDRTEPSGANVLTF. The full variable domain, rest sourced from reference TRBV19 and TRBJ2-6, is DGGITQSPKYLFRKEGQNVTLSCEQNLNHDAMYWYRQDPGQGLRLIYYSQIVNDFQKGDIAEGYSVSREKKESFPLTVTSAQKNPTAFYLCASSIDRTEPSGANVLTFGAGSRLTVL.

The rearrangement joins TRBV28 to TRBJ2-7; a weak D match, TRBD1 (6 bases). Trimming left V 9 bases short and J 7 bases short, with 25 bases between. The V gene's germline CDR1 is MDHEN and CDR2 SYDVKM. The CDR3 covers 15 residues. The CDR3 bases are TGTGCCAGTTCTGGGCCGCGGACAGCTAAACGGGAGCAGTACTTC. Protein product: CASSGPRTAKREQYF.

V gene TRBV6-1 combines with J gene TRBJ1-2; D remains unclear. Germline V gene lookup returns CDR1 MNHNS and CDR2 SASEGT. V was pared by 3 bases and J by 4 bases, with 21 bases between. The CDR3 is made up of 17 amino acids. The CDR3 nucleotides are TGTGCCAGCAGTGATTCAGAGATCACCCGATACTCCTATGGCTACACCTTC. Its translation is CASSDSEITRYSYGYTF.

This chain connects TRBV30 to TRBJ1-2; no definite D call. V was cut by 1 base and J by 8 bases, with 11 bases left in between. The germline V gene has CDR1 GTSNPN and CDR2 SVGIG (reference sequence). The CDR3 is 12 amino acids. Written as DNA, the CDR3 is TGTGCCTGGAGTGCGGCCGCCCACGGCTACACCTTC. This gives the protein CAWSAAAHGYTF. The full variable domain, its missing parts supplied by reference TRBV30 and TRBJ1-2, is SQTIHQWPATLVQPVGSPLSLECTVEGTSNPNLYWYRQAAGRGLQLLFYSVGIGQISSEVPQNLSASRPQDRQFILSSKKLLLSDSGFYLCAWSAAAHGYTFGSGTRLTVV.

This clone was detected only once. The rearrangement joins TRBV5-1 to TRBJ1-2; D is undetermined. The germline V gene has CDR1 SGHRS and CDR2 YFSETQ. The CDR3 loop spans 16 amino acids. V was trimmed by 0 bases and J by 0 bases, leaving 12 bases between them. The CDR3, as DNA: TGCGCCAGCAGCTTGGGACTCGGAGGGTCTAACTATGGCTACACCTTC. Residues: CASSLGLGGSNYGYTF.

The chain recombines TRBV3-1 (or the pseudogene TRBV3-2) with TRBJ2-5; D is possibly TRBD1 (5 bases). Germline CDR1 and CDR2: LGHDT and YNNKEL (reference sequence). V shed 4 bases and J shed 3 bases, with 9 bases lying between them. The CDR3 covers 13 residues. The CDR3 loop is CASSLGHEETQYF. The CDR3 coding sequence is TGTGCCAGCAGCCTCGGACACGAAGAGACCCAGTACTTC.

This chain joins TRBV20-1 and TRBJ2-3; no clear D. Trimming cost V 1 base and J 8 bases, with 7 bases left between them. CDR3 length equals 11 residues. Germline V gene sequence: CDR1 DFQATT, CDR2 SNEGSKA (reference sequence). CDR3 DNA sequence: TGCAGTGCTAGAGGGCTCCCTACGCAGTATTTT. Protein product: CSARGLPTQYF.

This clone was seen just once. V usage is TRBV9 and J usage is TRBJ2-2; TRBD2 aligns across 8 bases. CDR1 and CDR2 from the germline V gene are SGDLS and YYNGEE. The V and J ends lost 3 bases and 6 bases, in that order; junction bases with no gene match: 4. The CDR3 is 14 amino acids. The CDR3: CASSAGLVPGELFF. CDR3 sequence (DNA): TGTGCCAGCAGCGCGGGACTAGTACCCGGGGAGCTGTTTTTT.

The chain couples TRBV5-8 to TRBJ2-5; 13 bases are a match to TRBD2. J was trimmed by 4 bases and V by 3 bases; bases with no gene match: 6. Germline V lookup: CDR1 SGHTS, CDR2 YDEGEE. This CDR3 is 16 amino acids long. CDR3: CASSSGLAGDLETQYF. In DNA, the CDR3 is TGTGCCAGCAGCTCCGGACTAGCGGGAGATCTAGAGACCCAGTACTTC. The entire variable domain, with the rest obtained from reference TRBV5-8 and TRBJ2-5, is as follows: EAGVTQSPTHLIKTRGQQATLRCSPISGHTSVYWYQQALGLGLQFLLWYDEGEERNRGNFPPRFSGRQFPNYSSELNVNALELEDSALYLCASSSGLAGDLETQYFGPGTRLLVL.

This clone appeared a few times. The chain uses TRBV7-9 and TRBJ2-3; 12 positions match TRBD2. Per the germline V gene, CDR1 is SEHNR and CDR2 is FQNEAQ (reference sequence). CDR3 length: 13 amino acids. Trimming took 5 bases from V and 15 from J; bases not matched to a gene: 9. The CDR3 region is CASSPGGLAGVYF. In DNA form, the CDR3 reads TGTGCCAGCAGCCCGGGGGGACTAGCGGGTGTCTATTTT.

V gene TRBV4-3 combines with J gene TRBJ1-2; D may be TRBD1 (6 bases). Trimming took 0 bases from V and 2 from J, leaving 7 bases between them. Germline-derived CDR1 and CDR2 are LGHNA and YSLEER. The CDR3 is 14 amino acids. CDR3 sequence reads: CASSQDGGNYGYTF. The CDR3 coding sequence is TGCGCCAGCAGCCAAGATGGGGGCAACTATGGCTACACCTTC.

As DNA, the CDR3 is TGTGCCAGCAGCCGCCCAGTGGGACGGGGGGGAGTCTACGAGCAGTACTTC. It is translated as CASSRPVGRGGVYEQYF. The rearrangement joins TRBV14 to TRBJ2-7; 8 bases align to TRBD2. Per the germline V gene, CDR1 is SGHDN and CDR2 is FVKESK. This CDR3 is 17 amino acids long. V shed 4 bases and J 3 bases; nucleotides not matched to a gene: 14.

This rearrangement joins TRBV6-5 to TRBJ1-2; unclear D gene. The CDR3 sequence is 13 residues long. V lost 2 bases to trimming and J lost 6 bases, with 10 bases between them. In germline, CDR1 is MNHEY, CDR2 SVGAGI. CDR3 amino acids: CASSYRQQNGYTF. The CDR3 nucleotides read TGTGCCAGCAGTTACCGGCAGCAGAATGGCTACACCTTC.

This chain joins TRBV7-6 and TRBJ1-3, with unresolved D. Germline V gene lookup returns CDR1 SGHVS and CDR2 FNYEAQ. The CDR3 is made up of 15 amino acids. Trimming removed 5 bases from V and 2 bases from J, with 13 bases in between. The CDR3 DNA sequence: TGTGCCAGCAGCGGAGGACCCGGGCCTGGAAACACCATATATTTT. This translates into CASSGGPGPGNTIYF.

The rearrangement uses TRBV7-9 and TRBJ2-4; TRBD2 agrees at 16 bases. CDR3 length: 19 amino acids. Trimming took 5 bases from V and 1 from J; bases not matched to a gene: 8. Germline CDR1 and CDR2: SEHNR and FQNEAQ (reference sequence). The CDR3 sequence is CASSLGLAGGPMAKNIQYF. Here the CDR3 DNA reads TGTGCCAGCAGCCTGGGACTAGCGGGAGGGCCGATGGCCAAAAACATTCAGTACTTC.

The V call is TRBV7-2, the J call TRBJ1-2; TRBD1 matches at 7 bases. CDR3 length equals 15 residues. Germline V gene data show CDR1 as SGHTA and CDR2 as FQGNSA. V was clipped by 6 bases and J by 4 bases; unmatched bases: 11. The CDR3 nucleotides read TGTGCCAGCAGTTCTACAGGGGAATTTGGCTATGGCTACACCTTC. It is translated as CASSSTGEFGYGYTF.

The V and J genes are TRBV10-1 and TRBJ2-1; 14 bases are shared with TRBD2. The CDR3 extends over 15 amino acids. CDR1 WNHNN and CDR2 SYGVQD come from the germline V gene (reference sequence). V lost 8 bases and J lost 6; bases outside the gene matches: 6. The CDR3 spells CASSTGTSGSNEQFF. Here the CDR3 DNA reads TGCGCCAGCTCTACCGGGACTAGCGGGAGCAATGAGCAGTTCTTC.

This sequence joins TRBV5-1 and TRBJ2-1; D unclear. The ends were cut back, 0 bases at V and 5 bases at J, with 9 bases in the middle. This CDR3 contains 14 residues. The germline gives CDR1 SGHRS, CDR2 YFSETQ. The CDR3 DNA is TGCGCCAGCAGCTTGGGACAAGCCAACAATGAGCAGTTCTTC. It translates to CASSLGQANNEQFF.